Each of the 18 T cell receptor beta chains below was sequenced from the same sample in a study of T cell responses to AZD1222 COVID-19 vaccine. TCRdb's copy holds only in-frame clones and misses some; the assay was immunoSEQ multiplex PCR. The sample consists of 90,000 to 95,000 clones, about nine tenths of them appearing once. Specimen: peripheral blood, collected on day 0 of AZD1222 vaccination. These receptors were obtained from an adult in good health.

The chain employs TRBV28 and TRBJ1-1, with D perhaps matching TRBD1 (5 bases). The CDR3 has 15 amino acids. Trimming removed 2 bases from V and 4 bases from J, with 14 bases in between. CDR1 and CDR2 (germline): MDHEN, SYDVKM. The CDR3 spells CASSLGGTGGTEAFF. Here the CDR3 DNA reads TGTGCCAGCAGTTTAGGAGGTACTGGGGGCACTGAAGCTTTCTTT.

This chain connects TRBV4-3 to TRBJ1-1; maybe TRBD1 (6 bases). Germline assignment: CDR1 LGHNA and CDR2 YSLEER. This CDR3 has 16 amino acids. The V end was cut by 0 bases, the J end by 2 bases, with 13 bases between. The DNA of the CDR3 is TGCGCCAGCAGCCAAGACAGGGGAACTCGAAACACTGAAGCTTTCTTT. It translates to CASSQDRGTRNTEAFF.

This chain links TRBV2 with TRBJ1-3; TRBD1 might be the D (5 bases). The V gene lost 8 bases and the J gene lost 0 bases, with 14 bases spanning the gap. CDR1 SNHLY and CDR2 FYNNEI come from the germline V gene. The CDR3 is made up of 15 amino acids. The CDR3: CASGDRLISGNTIYF. The CDR3 DNA is TGTGCCAGCGGAGACAGATTAATCTCTGGAAACACCATATATTTT.

V usage is TRBV4-1 and J usage is TRBJ1-1, with 8 bases that match TRBD1. This CDR3 has 18 amino acids. The germline V gene has CDR1 MGHRA and CDR2 YSYEKL. The V gene end was trimmed by 4 bases and the J gene end by 4 bases; junction bases not matched to a gene: 17. This CDR3 is CASSPGPTGERRATEAFF. The CDR3 DNA is TGCGCCAGCAGCCCCGGCCCGACAGGGGAAAGGAGAGCCACTGAAGCTTTCTTT.

V is TRBV5-6 and J is TRBJ1-2, with a tentative D call TRBD1 (5 bases). The germline V and J ends were trimmed by 0 bases and 3 bases, with 15 bases remaining between them. The CDR3 covers 16 residues. In germline, CDR1 is SGHDT, CDR2 YYEEEE. CDR3 amino acids: CASSLVGREVDYGYTF. The CDR3 DNA is TGTGCCAGCAGCTTGGTGGGCAGGGAAGTGGACTATGGCTACACCTTC.

This clone was seen just once. V gene TRBV30 combines with J gene TRBJ1-2; 10 nucleotides align to TRBD1. Losses at the gene ends were 4 bases for V and 5 bases for J; bases not matched to a gene: 4. Germline V gives CDR1 GTSNPN, CDR2 SVGIG (reference sequence). The CDR3 is 13 amino acids. CDR3: CAWTRDRGYGYTF. CDR3 in DNA: TGTGCCTGGACTAGGGACAGGGGATATGGCTACACCTTC.

The genes are TRBV6-2 or TRBV6-3 and TRBJ2-7; 11 bases agree with TRBD2. The V gene end was trimmed by 2 bases and the J gene end by 9 bases; junction bases not matched to a gene: 21. Germline CDR1 and CDR2: MNHEY and SVGEGT. This CDR3 region has 19 residues. The CDR3 region has the DNA TGTGCCAGCAGTTACACCACTAAAAAGACTAGCGGGGTTACTCGAGGGCAGTACTTC. Encoded protein: CASSYTTKKTSGVTRGQYF.

This clone has just one count. The J gene is TRBJ1-1, the V gene TRBV19; a possible D gene is TRBD1 (5 bases). Trimming removed 5 bases from V and 3 bases from J, with 19 bases in between. Germline-derived CDR1 and CDR2 are LNHDA and SQIVND (reference sequence). The length of the CDR3 is 16 residues. The CDR3 DNA sequence: TGTGCCAGTAGTCCCGCCGGGACGGAGAAACACACTGAAGCTTTCTTT. It is translated as CASSPAGTEKHTEAFF.

This clone was detected once. The chain combines TRBV7-8 with TRBJ1-1; weak D call: TRBD1 (6 bases). CDR1 SGHVS and CDR2 FQNEAQ come from the germline V gene. Trimming stripped 5 bases from V and 0 bases from J, with 10 bases between. CDR3 length equals 14 residues. CDR3 residues: CASSPQGMNTEAFF. CDR3 nucleotides: TGTGCCAGCAGCCCGCAGGGGATGAACACTGAAGCTTTCTTT.

This clone was counted once. The chain uses TRBV5-1 and TRBJ1-1, with D perhaps matching TRBD1 (6 bases). Trimming took 0 bases from V and 5 from J, leaving 17 bases between them. Germline V CDR1 and CDR2: SGHRS, YFSETQ. This CDR3 is built from 16 residues. Here the CDR3 DNA reads TGCGCCAGCAGCTTGGCCCCTTTGGCGCAGGGGACTGAAGCTTTCTTT. This gives the protein CASSLAPLAQGTEAFF. Full variable domain (rest looked up from reference TRBV5-1 and TRBJ1-1): KAGVTQTPRYLIKTRGQQVTLSCSPISGHRSVSWYQQTPGQGLQFLFEYFSETQRNKGNFPGRFSGRQFSNSRSEMNVSTLELGDSALYLCASSLAPLAQGTEAFFGQGTRLTVV.

CDR3 in DNA: TGTGCCAGCAGAGACCGGACAGGGAACACTGAAGCTTTCTTT. Its protein is CASRDRTGNTEAFF. The chain employs TRBV28 and TRBJ1-1; 7 bases line up with TRBD1. The CDR3 extends over 14 amino acids. Germline loops: CDR1 MDHEN, CDR2 SYDVKM. V shed 6 bases and J 1 base; nucleotides not matched to a gene: 5.

The genes are TRBV6-2 or TRBV6-3 and TRBJ2-5; D gene uncertain. V gave up 6 bases and J gave up 9 bases, with 14 bases separating them. This CDR3 is built from 12 residues. Looked up from germline, CDR1 is MNHEY and CDR2 is SVGEGT. CDR3 sequence (DNA): TGTGCCAGCAGCCAGTCCCGGGTGGCCCAGTACTTC. Amino acid sequence: CASSQSRVAQYF.

The gene calls are TRBV21-1 and TRBJ2-1; TRBD2 is the table's D call, not checked against the DNA. TRBV21-1 is assigned pseudogene status. There are 15 residues in the CDR3. The CDR3 DNA reads TGTGCCAGCAGCAAAGTGGGGCTAGCGGATGATGAGCAGTTCTTC. This codes for CASSKVGLADDEQFF.

The chain links TRBV18 to TRBJ2-7; 14 nucleotides align to TRBD2. The CDR3 is 14 residues long. V lost 7 bases and J lost 7; bases outside the gene matches: 6. Looked up from germline, CDR1 is KGHSH and CDR2 is LQKENI. The CDR3 region has the DNA TGTGCCAGCTTGGGACTAGCGGGGGTGGATGAGCAGTACTTC. It specifies CASLGLAGVDEQYF.

The rearrangement uses TRBV10-3 and TRBJ2-7; D gene unclear. The CDR3 is 13 amino acids. Trimming took 5 bases from V and 4 from J, leaving 12 bases between them. CDR1 and CDR2 (germline): ENHRY, SYGVKD. The CDR3 sequence: CAISHDTRYEQYF. The CDR3 DNA follows: TGTGCCATCAGTCACGACACCAGATACGAGCAGTACTTC.

This chain's CDR3 is CASSLVATTNYGYTF. The CDR3 bases are TGTGCCAGCAGTTTAGTGGCCACAACTAACTATGGCTACACCTTC. This chain connects TRBV28 to TRBJ1-2; D not resolved. V was pared by 2 bases and J by 0 bases, with 10 bases between. CDR1 is MDHEN and CDR2 is SYDVKM in the germline V gene. The CDR3 consists of 15 residues.

The gene calls are TRBV5-1 and TRBJ2-2; D remains ambiguous. There are 13 residues in the CDR3. Germline lookup yields CDR1 SGHRS and CDR2 YFSETQ. V lost 4 bases, J lost 5 bases, and 9 bases lay in between. CDR3 loop: CASSLDPTGELFF. The CDR3 coding sequence is TGCGCCAGCAGCCTAGATCCAACCGGGGAGCTGTTTTTT.

The chain joins TRBV7-2 to TRBJ1-1; weak D call: TRBD1 (5 bases). The germline CDR1 and CDR2 sequences are SGHTA and FQGNSA. This CDR3 has 15 residues. The V end was cut by 3 bases, the J end by 0 bases, with 11 bases between. The CDR3 sequence: CASSFGQGVNTEAFF. In DNA, the CDR3 is TGTGCCAGCAGCTTCGGTCAGGGAGTGAACACTGAAGCTTTCTTT.